These T cell receptor beta chains were read from a single sample in a study of PD-1 blockade in mismatch repair-deficient tumors. Some clones are missing from TCRdb's copy, which holds only in-frame ones; the method was immunoSEQ multiplex PCR. The table lists some 120,000 clones, around 87% of them singletons, with approximately 15% in the top ten. The sample in question was peripheral blood, obtained 44 weeks after starting pembrolizumab. The receptors shown here come from an adult with mismatch repair-deficient cancer. CDR3s leave out the opening cysteine and the closing phenylalanine or tryptophan. D genes are given only for firm matches.

>-|TRBJ2-1|TRBV27|12
ASSFSGPYNEQF
>-|TRBJ2-3|TRBV9|11
ASSVRGTDTQY
>-|TRBJ2-5|TRBV5-1|12
ASSFWGIEETQY
>TRBD2|TRBJ2-7|TRBV2|12
ASSRDYTTYEQY
>-|TRBJ2-1|TRBV30|12
AWTYGTEYNEQF
>-|TRBJ2-4|TRBV15|15
ATSREGGGASKNIQY
>-|TRBJ2-7|TRBV7-9|12
ASSLEGSRDEQY
>TRBD1|TRBJ2-7|TRBV4-1|13
ASSPPRTGLYEQY
>TRBD1|TRBJ1-5|TRBV4-1|13
ASSLGQYSNQPQH
>TRBD2|TRBJ2-7|TRBV5-6|14
ASSLGLAGVYYEQY
>TRBD1|TRBJ1-2|TRBV27|13
ASTRWGRTGDGYT
>TRBD1|TRBJ2-2|TRBV5-1|14
ASSSSGTGGTGELF
>TRBD2|TRBJ2-3|TRBV7-9|14
ASSPRGGGGTDTQY
>-|TRBJ2-1|TRBV6-5|11
ASSHRSYNEQF
>-|TRBJ1-3|TRBV5-4|14
ASSVGDWDSGNTIY
>-|TRBJ2-7|TRBV18|12
ASSPGASAAEQY
>-|TRBJ1-5|TRBV20-1|9
SASANQPQH
>TRBD1|TRBJ2-3|TRBV6-6|12
ASRRGTGADTQY
>TRBD2|TRBJ2-7|TRBV28|13
ASRLTSGTFDEQY
>TRBD1|TRBJ2-7|TRBV11-3|13
ASSLGPGGTYEQY
>-|TRBJ2-5|TRBV7-9|16
ASSLTKITGRIQETQY
>-|TRBJ2-1|TRBV25-1|9
ASLIGNEQF
>-|TRBJ2-7|TRBV9|14
ASSVVLWGGFYEQY
>-|TRBJ2-7|TRBV27|12
ASSLASRAYEQY
>-|TRBJ2-7|TRBV6-5|12
ASSYSAEPYEQY
>-|TRBJ1-5|TRBV6-1|12
ASGGVIHNQPQH
>TRBD2|TRBJ2-1|TRBV11-2|12
ASSSGTSGSEQF
>-|TRBJ1-3|TRBV9|13
ASSDPASSGNTIY
>TRBD1|TRBJ1-2|TRBV18|12
ASSGQGGTYGYT
>-|TRBJ1-1|TRBV9|13
ASSYGGGESTEAF
>-|TRBJ2-3|TRBV5-8|12
ASRPALPTDTQY
>-|TRBJ2-7|TRBV25-1|11
ASSVLVGHEQY
>-|TRBJ2-1|TRBV4-1|12
ASSQGWGVQDQF
>-|TRBJ2-2|TRBV5-1|14
ASSLWRGENTGELF
>TRBD1|TRBJ1-3|TRBV6-1|13
ASSEGQGGLYTIY
>-|TRBJ2-7|TRBV4-1|13
ASSLIPGQSYEQY
>-|TRBJ2-5|TRBV18|11
ASSPPGQETQY
>-|TRBJ1-1|TRBV2|12
ASRGLILNTEAF
>TRBD2|TRBJ2-1|TRBV6-1|11
ASSGSKGLAGF
>-|TRBJ2-7|TRBV4-3|12
ASSQEPGTYEQY
>-|TRBJ2-7|TRBV5-1|12
ASSKRDRSYEQY
>-|TRBJ1-5|TRBV25-1|10
ASRGINQPQH
>-|TRBJ1-2|TRBV28|12
ASRAGTLGYGYT
>TRBD2|TRBJ2-2|TRBV18|14
ASSGRGARRTGELF
>-|TRBJ2-1|TRBV28|12
ASSSGFWVNEQF
>TRBD1|TRBJ1-1|TRBV6-5|12
ASSSFDRETEAF
>-|TRBJ2-7|TRBV9|14
ASSGSEDRPSYEQY
>-|TRBJ2-7|TRBV4-2|11
ASSQDQVGEQY
>-|TRBJ2-3|TRBV27|11
ASSRPDTDTQY
>-|TRBJ2-6|TRBV4-1|14
ASSPPFGAGANVLT
>-|TRBJ1-2|TRBV18|11
ASSPEGSLGYT
>TRBD2|TRBJ2-1|TRBV4-1|10
ASSQVAGVWF
>-|TRBJ2-5|TRBV10-3|9
AAGSRETQY
>-|TRBJ1-5|TRBV25-1|12
ASEPGNGNQPQH
>TRBD2|TRBJ2-1|TRBV6-4|13
ASSDSSGSYNEQF